This T cell receptor beta chain is from a study of blood T cell repertoires in COVID-19. This CDR3 contains 15 residues. Germline CDR1 is LGHDT and CDR2 is YNNKEL (reference sequence). Profiling relied on immunoSEQ multiplex PCR, and the TCRdb table lists in-frame clones only, not all of them. This sample has 100,000 or so clones; about 82% occur once, and the top ten carry around an eighth. Turning to this clone: The junction and the germline gene differ at one end; a read error may be behind it.

The chain recombines TRBV3-1 (or the pseudogene TRBV3-2) with TRBJ1-3, with D possibly matching TRBD1 (5 bases). The receptor was isolated from a man in his fifties with active or convalescent COVID-19. Material for sequencing was peripheral blood. The CDR3 DNA is TGTGCCAGCAGCCAAGATCCCAGGGCTGGAGACACCATATATTTT. It is translated as CASSQDPRAGDTIYF.